Listed below are T cell receptor beta chains from one sample, sequenced in a study of shared clonotypes between healthy human individuals. The data were produced by immunoSEQ multiplex PCR, yet TCRdb's version contains in-frame clones alone and is incomplete. The sample carries 2.5 million or so clones, 85% to 95% recorded once. Sequencing was done on a sample of naive CD4+ T cells sorted from blood. All receptors derive from a man between 18 and 35 years old in good health. The CDR3 runs from the conserved cysteine through the conserved F or W. The order of the fields is D gene, V gene, J gene, CDR3 DNA, CDR3 protein. D genes are given only for firm matches.

D: .; V: TRBV30; J: TRBJ1-4; DNA: TGTGCCTGGAGTCGGCAGAGTAATGAAAAACTGTTTTTT; CDR3: CAWSRQSNEKLFF
D: .; V: TRBV21-1; J: TRBJ1-5; DNA: TGTGCCAGCAGCTATAACTGGGGGGGGCCTTGGAAGCCCCAGCATTTT; CDR3: CASSYNWGGPWKPQHF
D: .; V: TRBV7-2; J: TRBJ1-1; DNA: TGTGCCAGCAGCTCCCAAGCGAACACTGAAGCTTTCTTT; CDR3: CASSSQANTEAFF
D: TRBD2; V: TRBV5-6; J: TRBJ2-1; DNA: TGTGCCAGCAGCTTAGGGACTAGCGGCTACAATGAGCAGTTCTTC; CDR3: CASSLGTSGYNEQFF
D: TRBD2; V: TRBV27; J: TRBJ2-7; DNA: TGTGCCAGCAGTTTACGACTAGCGGGAGTCTACGAGCAGTACTTC; CDR3: CASSLRLAGVYEQYF
D: TRBD1; V: TRBV6-1; J: TRBJ1-4; DNA: TGTGCCAGCAGCCACAGGGGAACTGAAAAACTGTTTTTT; CDR3: CASSHRGTEKLFF
D: TRBD1; V: TRBV19; J: TRBJ1-2; DNA: TGTGCCAGTACCCCGACAGGGACTAACTATGGCTACACCTTC; CDR3: CASTPTGTNYGYTF
D: .; V: TRBV25-1; J: TRBJ2-7; DNA: TGTGCCAGCGGAGTCACAAACTACGAGCAGTACTTC; CDR3: CASGVTNYEQYF
D: .; V: TRBV20-1; J: TRBJ1-1; DNA: TGCAGTGCCCGGGGGAACACTGAAGCTTTCTTT; CDR3: CSARGNTEAFF
D: TRBD1; V: TRBV4-1; J: TRBJ2-1; DNA: TGCGCCAGCAGCCCTGACGGACAGGGGGCTAATGAGCAGTTCTTC; CDR3: CASSPDGQGANEQFF
D: .; V: TRBV7-9; J: TRBJ2-7; DNA: TGTGCCAGCAGCTTAGTCACAGCCTCCTACGAGCAGTACTTC; CDR3: CASSLVTASYEQYF
D: .; V: TRBV10-2; J: TRBJ2-1; DNA: TGCGCCAGCAGTGAGTCAGACACCTACAATGAGCAGTTCTTC; CDR3: CASSESDTYNEQFF
D: .; V: TRBV19; J: TRBJ2-2; DNA: TGTGCCAGTAGTATAGGAGGAGGGGGCGGAATCACCGGGGAGCTGTTTTTT; CDR3: CASSIGGGGGITGELFF
D: TRBD1; V: TRBV5-1; J: TRBJ1-1; DNA: TGCGCCAGCAGCTTACAGGGGCCGGGGACTGAAGCTTTCTTT; CDR3: CASSLQGPGTEAFF
D: .; V: TRBV6-4; J: TRBJ2-1; DNA: TGTGCCAGCAGTGACCAGCTCTGGGGGGAGCAGTTCTTC; CDR3: CASSDQLWGEQFF
D: .; V: TRBV6-1; J: TRBJ1-6; DNA: TGTGCCAGCAGTGCAGAGACCGCTAATTCACCCCTCCACTTT; CDR3: CASSAETANSPLHF
D: .; V: TRBV19; J: TRBJ1-2; DNA: TGTGCCAGTAGTAGGTTGCAGGGAAATGGCTACACCTTC; CDR3: CASSRLQGNGYTF
D: TRBD1; V: TRBV6-1; J: TRBJ2-2; DNA: TGTGCCAGCAGTGCAGGTCGCAGGGGGACCGGGGAGCTGTTTTTT; CDR3: CASSAGRRGTGELFF
D: .; V: TRBV5-1; J: TRBJ2-6; DNA: TGCGCCAGCAGCTTAGACAGGCTTGGGGCCAACGTCCTGACTTTC; CDR3: CASSLDRLGANVLTF
D: .; V: TRBV19; J: TRBJ2-1; DNA: TGTGCCAGTAGTGGGGGCCAATACAATGAGCAGTTCTTC; CDR3: CASSGGQYNEQFF